The T cell receptor beta chain under discussion was sequenced for a study of T cell changes during pregnancy in multiple sclerosis (dated by TCRdb to about 2019). As for the study more broadly: The study examined how the T cell repertoire changed over the course of pregnancy in women with multiple sclerosis.

The protocol used for the library was the immunoSEQ multiplex PCR assay. TCRdb took over this immuneACCESS table, retaining in-frame rearrangements with V and J assigned. Such tables are incomplete; in checked studies, under half of the missing clones stem from an unresolved V gene, and the remainder is unexplained. Present in this sample are under 70,000 clones, about 94% of which were seen just once. Together, the top ten hold 2.5% to 3% of the sample. Reading from cysteine to phenylalanine, the CDR3 counts 14 amino acids. Kept here is only the CDR3 DNA, which spans 42 bases and is read in frame from base 1. Here V drops 7 bases and J drops 1 base, and the junction holds 7 bases not matched to any gene. Per the germline V gene, MNHEY is the CDR1 and SVGAGI is the CDR2. In the case of this clone: Its binding antigen is unknown. No much larger clone exists at a distance of one base, and base qualities are not known.

The material was CD8+ T cells from peripheral blood mononuclear cells, obtained after pregnancy. Recombination linked TRBV6-5 to TRBJ2-7; TRBD2 aligns with 7 central bases. This receptor was taken from a female donor with multiple sclerosis, enrolled in a pregnancy study. The nucleotide sequence is given as TGTGCCAGCAAGGCTGGCGGGAGTTCCTACGAGCAGTACTTC. Its coded protein is CASKAGGSSYEQYF.